This passage covers 25 T cell receptor beta chains from one sample sequenced in a study of OX40 agonist ivuxolimab in advanced cancers. Some clones are missing from TCRdb's copy, which holds only in-frame ones; the method was immunoSEQ multiplex PCR. The sample holds about 60,000 clones, 92% seen once. This sample comprised CD4+ or CD8+ T cells sorted from blood, obtained in a trial of the OX40 agonist ivuxolimab. The receptor source for this set is an adult with an advanced solid tumor such as melanoma, head and neck, liver or kidney cancer.

The chain employs TRBV27 and TRBJ2-2; D unresolved. The CDR3 sequence is 15 residues long. Germline V gene sequence: CDR1 MNHEY, CDR2 SMNVEV (reference sequence). The V end was cut by 2 bases, the J end by 0 bases, with 7 bases between. The CDR3 nucleotides read TGTGCCAGCAGTTTAGTCAGCTCGAACACCGGGGAGCTGTTTTTT. Residues: CASSLVSSNTGELFF.

This clone came up once. J is TRBJ2-7 and V is TRBV28; 13 bases map to TRBD2. With 6 bases clipped from V and 5 bases from J, the junction kept 7 bases outside the gene matches. The V gene's germline CDR1 is MDHEN and CDR2 SYDVKM. The CDR3 length is 15 residues. CDR3 nucleotides: TGTGCCAGCAGCCCGACTAGCGGGAGGCCCCACGAGCAGTACTTC. The encoded protein is CASSPTSGRPHEQYF.

CDR3 loop: CASSLTASYEQYF. The CDR3 coding sequence is TGTGCCAGCAGCTTGACAGCCTCCTACGAGCAGTACTTC. V and J are TRBV11-2 and TRBJ2-7; tentatively, D is TRBD1 (5 bases). Germline CDR1 SGHAT, CDR2 FQNNGV. The CDR3 contains 13 residues. V lost 3 bases and J 0 bases, leaving 6 bases between the germline ends.

The chain uses TRBV25-1 and TRBJ2-7; D perhaps matches TRBD1 (5 bases). The germline CDR1 and CDR2 sequences are MGHDK and SYGVNS. The CDR3 covers 16 residues. Trimming cost V 4 bases and J 2 bases, with 18 bases left between them. Here the CDR3 reads CASSGLRQGTTYEQYF. In nucleotides, the CDR3 is TGTGCCAGCAGTGGATTACGCCAGGGAACAACCTACGAGCAGTACTTC.

In regard to this clone: Other DNA sequences in this specimen translate into the identical CDR3. The chain links TRBV28 to TRBJ1-5, with a tentative D call TRBD1 (5 bases). Germline lookup yields CDR1 MDHEN and CDR2 SYDVKM. This CDR3 has 14 residues. V gave up 3 bases and J gave up 6 bases, with 12 bases separating them. The CDR3 DNA reads TGTGCCAGCAGTTTGCCAGGTGGGGGTCAGCCCCAGCATTTT. It codes for CASSLPGGGQPQHF. Full variable domain (rest looked up from reference TRBV28 and TRBJ1-5): DVKVTQSSRYLVKRTGEKVFLECVQDMDHENMFWYRQDPGLGLRLIYFSYDVKMKEKGDIPEGYSVSREKKERFSLILESASTNQTSMYLCASSLPGGGQPQHFGDGTRLSIL.

This clone was observed a single time. This chain joins TRBV6-5 and TRBJ2-7; 7 bases are a match to TRBD1. V gave up 8 bases and J gave up 2 bases; unmatched junction bases: 12. The CDR3 contains 15 residues. The germline CDR1 and CDR2 sequences are MNHEY and SVGAGI. CDR3 region: CASRDSRSPTYEQYF. The CDR3 DNA reads as TGTGCCAGCCGGGACAGCCGATCTCCGACCTACGAGCAGTACTTC.

V is TRBV27 and J is TRBJ2-1, with a weak D call TRBD2 (5 bases). The CDR3 runs 14 residues. With 6 bases removed from V and 3 bases from J, the gap between germline ends came to 12 bases. Germline CDR1 is MNHEY and CDR2 is SMNVEV (reference sequence). The CDR3 reads CASSPTNYYNEQFF. CDR3 DNA sequence: TGTGCCAGCAGCCCGACTAACTACTACAATGAGCAGTTCTTC.

The J gene is TRBJ2-1, the V gene TRBV7-9; 12 positions agree with TRBD2. After removal of 4 bases from V and 2 bases from J, the junction contained 6 bases not matched to a gene. CDR1 and CDR2 from the germline V gene are SEHNR and FQNEAQ (reference sequence). This CDR3 spans 17 amino acids. The CDR3, as DNA: TGTGCCAGCAGCTCCAGACTAGCGGGAGTCACCTACAATGAGCAGTTCTTC. As protein: CASSSRLAGVTYNEQFF.

The chain combines TRBV27 with TRBJ2-7; TRBD1 agrees at 8 bases. This CDR3 is 14 amino acids long. Per germline, CDR1 MNHEY and CDR2 SMNVEV (reference sequence). V was pared by 4 bases and J by 3 bases, with 5 bases of the junction left unmatched. DNA for the CDR3: TGTGCCAGCAGTTCCACCGGGACAGGCTACGAGCAGTACTTC. Translated, it gives CASSSTGTGYEQYF.

This sequence joins TRBV19 and TRBJ2-7; 9 bases match TRBD1. This CDR3 has 17 amino acids. Unmatched junction bases numbered 12, after V lost 5 bases and J lost 1 base. In germline, CDR1 is LNHDA, CDR2 SQIVND (reference sequence). The CDR3 DNA follows: TGTGCCAGTAGTTCTAATGGACAGGGGTATAAATCCTACGAGCAGTACTTC. Translated, it gives CASSSNGQGYKSYEQYF.

The gene calls are TRBV28 and TRBJ2-7; TRBD1 aligns across 10 bases. Germline V gene data show CDR1 as MDHEN and CDR2 as SYDVKM. Trimming removed 5 bases from V and 7 bases from J; junction bases left unmatched: 14. This CDR3 has 16 amino acids. This CDR3 is CASSSVGTGAFGEQYF. Written as DNA, the CDR3 is TGTGCCAGCAGTAGCGTGGGGACAGGGGCCTTCGGAGAGCAGTACTTC. The full variable domain, with the rest looked up from reference TRBV28 and TRBJ2-7, is DVKVTQSSRYLVKRTGEKVFLECVQDMDHENMFWYRQDPGLGLRLIYFSYDVKMKEKGDIPEGYSVSREKKERFSLILESASTNQTSMYLCASSSVGTGAFGEQYFGPGTRLTVT.

The gene calls are TRBV19 and TRBJ2-3, with TRBD1 identical over 11 bases. V shed 2 bases, J shed 8 bases, and the junction held 3 bases outside the gene matches. The germline CDR1 and CDR2 sequences are LNHDA and SQIVND (reference sequence). The CDR3 is made up of 14 amino acids. CDR3 bases: TGTGCCAGTAGTATAACCGGGACAGGGGGTACGCAGTATTTT. Residues: CASSITGTGGTQYF.

V is TRBV28 and J is TRBJ1-4; D may be TRBD1 (6 bases). The germline V gene has CDR1 MDHEN and CDR2 SYDVKM. Trimming took off 8 bases at V and 4 bases at J, with 17 bases between the two ends. The CDR3 is 15 amino acids. CDR3 nucleotides: TGTGCCAGCTCCGCGGAGGGGGTCCTTAATGAAAAACTGTTTTTT. Its translation: CASSAEGVLNEKLFF.

This sequence joins TRBV6-1 and TRBJ2-1; the D gene is possibly TRBD2 (6 bases). This CDR3 has 16 residues. In germline, CDR1 is MNHNS, CDR2 SASEGT. V was shortened by 1 base and J by 12 bases, with 22 bases between the two germline ends. The DNA for the CDR3 is TGTGCCAGCAGTGAAGGTGGAGCGGGTTCCCTTTCTTCGCAGTTCTTC. It encodes CASSEGGAGSLSSQFF.

The chain couples TRBV28 to TRBJ2-1; 10 nucleotides align to TRBD2. The CDR3 extends over 15 amino acids. CDR1 and CDR2 (germline): MDHEN, SYDVKM. The V segment lost 6 bases and the J segment 2 bases; nucleotides outside the gene matches: 4. CDR3 amino acids: CASRVTSGAYNEQFF. CDR3 coding DNA: TGTGCCAGCAGAGTTACTAGCGGGGCCTACAATGAGCAGTTCTTC.

The rearrangement joins TRBV27 to TRBJ2-3; no clear D. Per germline, CDR1 MNHEY and CDR2 SMNVEV (reference sequence). CDR3 length equals 14 residues. The V end was cut by 2 bases, the J end by 2 bases, with 8 bases between. DNA of the CDR3: TGTGCCAGCAGTTTAGTAGGGATCACAGATACGCAGTATTTT. Protein product: CASSLVGITDTQYF.

The chain is built from TRBV19 and TRBJ1-1; possibly TRBD1 for D (6 bases). Germline CDR1 reads LNHDA; CDR2 reads SQIVND (reference sequence). Trimming took 5 bases from V and 10 from J, leaving 17 bases between them. There are 13 residues in the CDR3. The CDR3 DNA follows: TGTGCCAGTAGTGGGGGGGGGCTCTTGCGAGCTTTCTTT. Its translation: CASSGGGLLRAFF.

The genes are TRBV19 and TRBJ2-7; 7 bases agree with TRBD2. The CDR3 loop spans 14 amino acids. CDR1 LNHDA and CDR2 SQIVND come from the germline V gene (reference sequence). With 5 bases clipped from V and 1 base from J, the junction kept 5 bases outside the gene matches. DNA of the CDR3: TGTGCCAGTAGTCCAACGGGACTATCCTACGAGCAGTACTTC. It encodes CASSPTGLSYEQYF. The full variable domain, its missing parts supplied by reference TRBV19 and TRBJ2-7, is DGGITQSPKYLFRKEGQNVTLSCEQNLNHDAMYWYRQDPGQGLRLIYYSQIVNDFQKGDIAEGYSVSREKKESFPLTVTSAQKNPTAFYLCASSPTGLSYEQYFGPGTRLTVT.

The rearrangement links TRBV6-1 to TRBJ2-3; 8 nucleotides line up with TRBD1. The CDR3 consists of 17 residues. V lost 1 base and J lost 0; bases outside the gene matches: 6. Germline CDR1 MNHNS, CDR2 SASEGT. The CDR3 is CASSEVEDRVSTDTQYF. CDR3 DNA: TGTGCCAGCAGTGAAGTTGAGGACAGGGTTAGCACAGATACGCAGTATTTT.

In DNA, the CDR3 is TGTGCCAGCAGCCCCGTAGGGGCCAGCGAGCAGTACTTC. Protein product: CASSPVGASEQYF. The chain links TRBV5-6 to TRBJ2-7; TRBD1 is a possible D gene (5 bases). V lost 4 bases to trimming and J lost 6 bases, with 14 bases between them. In germline, CDR1 is SGHDT, CDR2 YYEEEE. The CDR3 contains 13 residues. Based on the CDR3 plus reference TRBV5-6 and TRBJ2-7, the full variable domain is DAGVTQSPTHLIKTRGQQVTLRCSPKSGHDTVSWYQQALGQGPQFIFQYYEEEERQRGNFPDRFSGHQFPNYSSELNVNALLLGDSALYLCASSPVGASEQYFGPGTRLTVT.

This chain links TRBV7-9 with TRBJ2-2, with a possible D match to TRBD2 (5 bases). This CDR3 spans 13 amino acids. V lost 5 bases, J lost 4 bases, and 8 bases lay in between. Germline values: CDR1 SEHNR, CDR2 FQNEAQ (reference sequence). The CDR3 DNA is TGTGCCAGCAGCATGGACTTCACCGGGGAGCTGTTTTTT. Its protein product is CASSMDFTGELFF.

The chain uses TRBV18 and TRBJ2-3, with D possibly being TRBD1 or TRBD2 (5 bases each). Per the germline V gene, CDR1 is KGHSH and CDR2 is LQKENI. V was pared by 3 bases and J by 1 base, with 8 bases between. CDR3 length: 14 amino acids. The CDR3 loop reads CASSPQGRTDTQYF. The CDR3 nucleotides read TGTGCCAGCTCACCTCAGGGACGCACAGATACGCAGTATTTT.

The J gene is TRBJ2-7, the V gene TRBV7-3; no firm D call. Per germline, CDR1 SGHTA and CDR2 FQGTGA. This CDR3 is 12 amino acids long. V gave up 6 bases and J gave up 5 bases, with 11 bases separating them. In nucleotides, the CDR3 is TGTGCCAGCAGTGAACGGAGCCACGAGCAGTACTTC. Residues: CASSERSHEQYF.

CDR3 sequence (DNA): TGTGCCAGCAGTGAAGCGGGGGCAGGGGGAATATTCACAGATACGCAGTATTTT. Its protein product is CASSEAGAGGIFTDTQYF. V is TRBV2 and J is TRBJ2-3; 7 nucleotides agree with TRBD1. Germline CDR1 SNHLY, CDR2 FYNNEI. J gave up 2 bases and V 0 bases, and 11 bases lay outside the gene matches. The CDR3 covers 18 residues.

The chain employs TRBV10-3 and TRBJ2-7; D is unclear. The V and J ends lost 2 bases and 4 bases respectively, with 15 bases between them. The CDR3 spans 15 residues. Germline-derived CDR1 and CDR2 are ENHRY and SYGVKD. For the CDR3, the DNA is TGTGCCATCAGTGAGGACCTTCTTAGGACGTACGAGCAGTACTTC. Its protein product is CAISEDLLRTYEQYF.